This T cell receptor (beta chain) originates from a study of TIL therapy for anti-PD-1-resistant metastatic lung cancer. The CDR3 contains 14 residues. Germline CDR1 reads SNHLY; CDR2 reads FYNNEI. The V end lost 6 bases, the J end lost 4 bases, and 15 bases lay between the germline ends. The immunoSEQ assay was v3. Generated by immunoSEQ multiplex PCR, the TCRdb table keeps only in-frame clones and is missing some. The data show about 50,000 clones, around 85% seen once. As to time point: pre-treatment sample, taken before nivolumab and TIL therapy. V and J are TRBV2 and TRBJ1-2; D call uncertain. The sequencing used blood, collected at baseline. This clonotype was obtained from a person aged 25 to 79 with non-small cell lung cancer. CDR3 loop: CASSRSGPGYGYTF. DNA of the CDR3: TGTGCCAGCAGCCGGAGCGGGCCGGGCTATGGCTACACCTTC.